Described below is a single TCR beta chain sequence and its context. Its antigen is not known. These data come from a study of Graves' ophthalmopathy and Graves' hyperthyroidism. Whole-study results and caveats: Appearing in blood as well were most expanded thyroid clonotypes above 0.001 frequency.

Amplified TCR beta CDR3 regions were obtained using RNA transcripts as template. Second-round multiplex PCR followed a first-round RT-PCR using HTBI primers. TCRdb re-called the multiplex PCR reads with MiXCR, one entry per CDR3 protein. The sample holds roughly 500,000 distinct CDR3 sequences, about 15% seen once. The germline CDR1 and CDR2 sequences are MDHEN and SYDVKM. This CDR3 has 14 residues. With V trimmed by 6 bases and J by 2 bases, 6 bases remained unmatched. The clonotype originates from a woman under 40 with Graves' ophthalmopathy. Sequencing was performed on blood. The chain is built from TRBV28 and TRBJ2-7; 8 bases are a match to TRBD2. CDR3 DNA: TGTGCCAGCAGGGACTTAGCGGGGACCTACGAGCAGTACTTC. Translation gives CASRDLAGTYEQYF.